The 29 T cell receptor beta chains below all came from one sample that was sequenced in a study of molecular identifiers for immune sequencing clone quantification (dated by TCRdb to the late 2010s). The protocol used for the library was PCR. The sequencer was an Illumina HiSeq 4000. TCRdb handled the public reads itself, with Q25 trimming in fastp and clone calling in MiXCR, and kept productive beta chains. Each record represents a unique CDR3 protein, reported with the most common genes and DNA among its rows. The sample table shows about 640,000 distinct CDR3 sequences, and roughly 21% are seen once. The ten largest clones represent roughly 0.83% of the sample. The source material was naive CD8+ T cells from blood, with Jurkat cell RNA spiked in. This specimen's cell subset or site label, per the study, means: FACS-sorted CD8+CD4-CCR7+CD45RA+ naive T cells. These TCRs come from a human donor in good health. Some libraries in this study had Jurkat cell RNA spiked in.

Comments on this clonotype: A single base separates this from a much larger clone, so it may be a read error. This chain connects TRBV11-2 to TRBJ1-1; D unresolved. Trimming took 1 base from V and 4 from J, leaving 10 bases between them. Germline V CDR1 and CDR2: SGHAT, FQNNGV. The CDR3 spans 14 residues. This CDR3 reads CASSLGSPPTEAFF. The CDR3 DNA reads TGTGCCAGCAGCTTAGGCAGTCCCCCCACTGAAGCTTTCTTT.

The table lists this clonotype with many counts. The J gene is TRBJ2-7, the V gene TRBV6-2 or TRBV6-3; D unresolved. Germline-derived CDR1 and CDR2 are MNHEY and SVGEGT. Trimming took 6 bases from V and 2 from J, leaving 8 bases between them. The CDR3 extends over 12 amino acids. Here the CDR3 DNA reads TGTGCCAGCAGCTCGGACCCCTACGAGCAGTACTTC. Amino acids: CASSSDPYEQYF.

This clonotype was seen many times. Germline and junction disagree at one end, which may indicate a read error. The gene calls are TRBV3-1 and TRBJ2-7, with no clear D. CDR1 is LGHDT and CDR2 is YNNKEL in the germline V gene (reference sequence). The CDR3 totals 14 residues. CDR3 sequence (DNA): TGTGCCAGCAGCCAAGGTTGGATCAAGACACCCCCCCTCTTC. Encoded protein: CASSQGWIKTPPLF.

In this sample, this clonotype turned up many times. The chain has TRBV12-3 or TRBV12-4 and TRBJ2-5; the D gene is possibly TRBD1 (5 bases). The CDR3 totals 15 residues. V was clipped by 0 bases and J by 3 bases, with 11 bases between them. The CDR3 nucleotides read TGTGCCAGCAGTTTAGCGTATAAGGGGAAAGAGACCCAGTACTTC. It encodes CASSLAYKGKETQYF.

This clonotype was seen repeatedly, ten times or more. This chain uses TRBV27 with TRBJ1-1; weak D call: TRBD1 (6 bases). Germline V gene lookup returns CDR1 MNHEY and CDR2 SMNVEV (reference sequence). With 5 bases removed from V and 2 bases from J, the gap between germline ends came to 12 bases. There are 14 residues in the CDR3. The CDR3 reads CASSPQGFNTEAFF. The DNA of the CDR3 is TGTGCCAGCAGTCCCCAGGGGTTCAACACTGAAGCTTTCTTT.

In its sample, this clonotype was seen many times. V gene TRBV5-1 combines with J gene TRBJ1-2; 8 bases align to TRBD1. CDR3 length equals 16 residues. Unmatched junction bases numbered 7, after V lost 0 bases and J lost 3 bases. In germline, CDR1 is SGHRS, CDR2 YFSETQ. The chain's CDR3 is CASSLAPTGEDYGYTF. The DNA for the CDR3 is TGCGCCAGCAGCTTGGCTCCGACAGGGGAAGACTATGGCTACACCTTC.

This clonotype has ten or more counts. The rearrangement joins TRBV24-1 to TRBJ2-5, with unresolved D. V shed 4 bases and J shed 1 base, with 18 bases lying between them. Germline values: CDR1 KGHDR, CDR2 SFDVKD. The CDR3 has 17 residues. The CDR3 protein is CATSDPPRQILQETQYF. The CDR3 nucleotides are TGTGCCACCAGTGACCCACCCCGACAAATCCTCCAAGAGACCCAGTACTTC.

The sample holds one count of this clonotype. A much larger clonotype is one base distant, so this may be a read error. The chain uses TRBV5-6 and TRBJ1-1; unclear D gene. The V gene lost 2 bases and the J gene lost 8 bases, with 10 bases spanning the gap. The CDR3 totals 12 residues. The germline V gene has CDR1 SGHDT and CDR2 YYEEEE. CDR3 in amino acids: CASSLLPGEAFF. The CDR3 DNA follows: TGTGCCAGCAGCTTACTCCCGGGGGAAGCTTTCTTT. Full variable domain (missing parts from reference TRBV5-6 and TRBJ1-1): DAGVTQSPTHLIKTRGQQVTLRCSPKSGHDTVSWYQQALGQGPQFIFQYYEEEERQRGNFPDRFSGHQFPNYSSELNVNALLLGDSALYLCASSLLPGEAFFGQGTRLTVV.

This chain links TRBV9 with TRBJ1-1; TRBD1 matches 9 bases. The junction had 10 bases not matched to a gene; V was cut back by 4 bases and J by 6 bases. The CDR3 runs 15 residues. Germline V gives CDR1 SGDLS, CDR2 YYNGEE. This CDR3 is CASSQQGQGHSEAFF. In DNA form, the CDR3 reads TGTGCCAGCAGCCAACAGGGACAGGGTCATTCTGAAGCTTTCTTT.

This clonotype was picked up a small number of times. The CDR3, as DNA: TGTGCCAGCAGTTGGCGGGAGATCAACGAGCAGTACTTC. Translated, it gives CASSWREINEQYF. The V and J genes are TRBV7-9 and TRBJ2-7; 7 nucleotides line up with TRBD2. Trimming cost V 6 bases and J 5 bases; bases outside gene matches: 7. Germline CDR1 is SEHNR and CDR2 is FQNEAQ (reference sequence). This CDR3 comprises 13 residues.

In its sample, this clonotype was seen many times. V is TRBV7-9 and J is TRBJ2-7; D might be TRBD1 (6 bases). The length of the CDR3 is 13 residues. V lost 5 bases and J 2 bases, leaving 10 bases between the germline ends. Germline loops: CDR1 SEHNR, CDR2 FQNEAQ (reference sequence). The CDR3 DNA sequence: TGTGCCAGCAGCGAAAGGGACACCTACGAGCAGTACTTC. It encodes CASSERDTYEQYF.

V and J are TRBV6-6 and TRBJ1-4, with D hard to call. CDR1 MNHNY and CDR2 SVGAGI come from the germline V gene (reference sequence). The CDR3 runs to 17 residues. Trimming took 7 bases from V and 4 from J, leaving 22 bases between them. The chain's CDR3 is CASTDPSRAPSNEKLFF. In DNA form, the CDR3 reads TGTGCCAGCACGGACCCTTCAAGGGCTCCGAGTAATGAAAAACTGTTTTTT.

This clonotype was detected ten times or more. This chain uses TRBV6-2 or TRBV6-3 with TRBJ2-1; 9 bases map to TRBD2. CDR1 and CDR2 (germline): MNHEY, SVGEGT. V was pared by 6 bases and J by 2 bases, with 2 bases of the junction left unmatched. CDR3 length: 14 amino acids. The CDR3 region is CASSLAGAYNEQFF. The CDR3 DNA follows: TGTGCCAGCAGCTTAGCGGGGGCCTACAATGAGCAGTTCTTC.

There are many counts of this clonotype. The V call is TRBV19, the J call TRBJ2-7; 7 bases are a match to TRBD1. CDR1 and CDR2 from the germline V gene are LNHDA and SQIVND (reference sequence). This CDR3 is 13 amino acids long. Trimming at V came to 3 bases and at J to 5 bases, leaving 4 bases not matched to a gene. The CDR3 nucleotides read TGTGCCAGTAGTATGACAGGGAAGGACGAGCAGTACTTC. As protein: CASSMTGKDEQYF.

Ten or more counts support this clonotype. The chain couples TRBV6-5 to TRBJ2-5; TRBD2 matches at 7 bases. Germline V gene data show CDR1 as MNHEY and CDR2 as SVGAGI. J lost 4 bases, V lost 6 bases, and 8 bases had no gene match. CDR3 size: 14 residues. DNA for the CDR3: TGTGCCAGCAGCCAAATAGCGGGTCCAGAGACCCAGTACTTC. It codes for CASSQIAGPETQYF.

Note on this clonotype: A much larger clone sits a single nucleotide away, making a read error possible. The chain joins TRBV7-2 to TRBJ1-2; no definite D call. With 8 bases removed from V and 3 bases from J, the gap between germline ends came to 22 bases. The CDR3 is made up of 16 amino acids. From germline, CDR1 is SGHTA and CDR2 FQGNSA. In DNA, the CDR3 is TGTGCCAGCCGCCCATCTGGAGGACCGCGCGACTATGGCTACACCTTC. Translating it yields CASRPSGGPRDYGYTF.

The CDR3 sequence: CASSQHGAGELFF. The CDR3 DNA reads TGCGCCAGCAGCCAGCATGGGGCCGGGGAGCTGTTTTTT. The chain recombines TRBV5-1 with TRBJ2-2; D gene unclear. The CDR3 consists of 13 residues. The germline gives CDR1 SGHRS, CDR2 YFSETQ. Trimming cost V 4 bases and J 6 bases, with 10 bases left between them.

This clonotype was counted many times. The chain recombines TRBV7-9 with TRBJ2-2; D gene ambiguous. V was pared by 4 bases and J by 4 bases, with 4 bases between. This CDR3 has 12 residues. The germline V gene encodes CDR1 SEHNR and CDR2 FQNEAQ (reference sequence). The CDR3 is CASSSFTGELFF. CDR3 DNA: TGTGCCAGCAGCTCCTTCACCGGGGAGCTGTTTTTT.

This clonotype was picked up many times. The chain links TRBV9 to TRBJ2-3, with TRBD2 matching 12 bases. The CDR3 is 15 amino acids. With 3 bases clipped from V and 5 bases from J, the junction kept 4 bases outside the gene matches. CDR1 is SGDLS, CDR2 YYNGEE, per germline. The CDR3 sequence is CASSASGRVQDTQYF. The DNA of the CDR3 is TGTGCCAGCAGCGCTAGCGGGAGGGTTCAAGATACGCAGTATTTT.

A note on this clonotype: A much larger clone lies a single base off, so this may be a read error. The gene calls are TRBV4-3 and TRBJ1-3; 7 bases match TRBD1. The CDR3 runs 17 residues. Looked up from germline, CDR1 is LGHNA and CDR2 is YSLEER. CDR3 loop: CASSHPTQGSSGDTIYF. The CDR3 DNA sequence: TGCGCCAGCAGCCACCCCACACAGGGGAGCTCTGGAGACACCATATATTTT.

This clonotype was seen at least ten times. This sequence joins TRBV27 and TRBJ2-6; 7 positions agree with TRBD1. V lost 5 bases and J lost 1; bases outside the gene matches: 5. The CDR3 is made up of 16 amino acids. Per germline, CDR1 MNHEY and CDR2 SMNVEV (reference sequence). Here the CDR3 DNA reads TGTGCCAGCAGTACTCCACAGGGGTCTGGGGCCAACGTCCTGACTTTC. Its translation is CASSTPQGSGANVLTF.

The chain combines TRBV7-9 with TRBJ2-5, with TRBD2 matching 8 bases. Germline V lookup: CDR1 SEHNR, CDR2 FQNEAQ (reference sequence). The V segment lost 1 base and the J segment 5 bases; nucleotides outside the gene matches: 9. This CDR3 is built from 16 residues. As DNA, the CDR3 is TGTGCCAGCAGCTTAGTGGTAGCGGGAACTCGCGAGACCCAGTACTTC. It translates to CASSLVVAGTRETQYF.

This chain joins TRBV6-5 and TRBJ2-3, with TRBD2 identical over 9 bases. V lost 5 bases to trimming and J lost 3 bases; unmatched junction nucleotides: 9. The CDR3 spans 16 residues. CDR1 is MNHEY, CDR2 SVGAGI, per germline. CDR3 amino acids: CASSRELAGGTDTQYF. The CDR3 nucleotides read TGTGCCAGCAGTCGCGAACTGGCGGGAGGGACAGATACGCAGTATTTT.

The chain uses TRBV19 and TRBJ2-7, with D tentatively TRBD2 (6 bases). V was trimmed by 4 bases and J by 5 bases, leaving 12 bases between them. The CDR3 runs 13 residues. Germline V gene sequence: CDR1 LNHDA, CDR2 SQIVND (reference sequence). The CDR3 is CASSSTSLHEQYF. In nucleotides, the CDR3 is TGTGCCAGTAGTAGTACTAGCCTACACGAGCAGTACTTC.

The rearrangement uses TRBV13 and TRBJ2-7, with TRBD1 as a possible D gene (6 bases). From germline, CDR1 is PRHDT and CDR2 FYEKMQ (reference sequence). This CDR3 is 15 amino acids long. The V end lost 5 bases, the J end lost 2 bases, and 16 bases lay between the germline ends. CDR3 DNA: TGTGCCAGCAGCCTAAACAGGGAACCTCCCTACGAGCAGTACTTC. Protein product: CASSLNREPPYEQYF.

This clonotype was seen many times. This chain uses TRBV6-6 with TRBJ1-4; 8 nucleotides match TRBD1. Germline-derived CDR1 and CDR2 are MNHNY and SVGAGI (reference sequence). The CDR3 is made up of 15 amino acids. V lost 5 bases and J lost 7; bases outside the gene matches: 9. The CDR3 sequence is CASSERDRKGEKLFF. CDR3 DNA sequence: TGTGCCAGCAGTGAGAGGGACAGGAAGGGTGAAAAACTGTTTTTT.

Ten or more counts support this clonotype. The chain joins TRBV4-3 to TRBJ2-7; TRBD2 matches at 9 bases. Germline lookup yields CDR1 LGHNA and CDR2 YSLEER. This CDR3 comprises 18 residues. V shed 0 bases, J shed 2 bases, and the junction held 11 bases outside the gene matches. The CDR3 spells CASSQDFFGLAGTYEQYF. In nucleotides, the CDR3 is TGCGCCAGCAGCCAAGATTTTTTCGGGCTAGCGGGAACCTACGAGCAGTACTTC.

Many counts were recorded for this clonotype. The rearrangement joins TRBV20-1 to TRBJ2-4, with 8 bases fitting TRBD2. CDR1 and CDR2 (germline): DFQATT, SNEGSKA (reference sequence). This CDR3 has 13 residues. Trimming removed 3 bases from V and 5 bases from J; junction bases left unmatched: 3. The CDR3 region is CSASRREENIQYF. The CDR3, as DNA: TGCAGTGCTAGTCGGCGGGAGGAAAACATTCAGTACTTC.

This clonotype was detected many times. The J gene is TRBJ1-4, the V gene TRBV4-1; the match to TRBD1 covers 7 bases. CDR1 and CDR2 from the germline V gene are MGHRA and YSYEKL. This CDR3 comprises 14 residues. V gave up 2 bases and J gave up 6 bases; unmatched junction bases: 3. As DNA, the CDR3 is TGCGCCAGCAGCCAAACTCAGGGGGATGAAAAACTGTTTTTT. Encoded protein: CASSQTQGDEKLFF.